The sequence of this TCR beta chain was determined in a study of blood T cell repertoires in COVID-19. Across the study: There were acute and convalescent COVID-19 samples, and they came from the United States, Italy and Spain. T cells, B-cell-depleted T cells, or PBMCs supplied cDNA or gDNA.

Authors' methods: Amplification of reference gene primers was used by the study to estimate nucleated cell counts. Libraries were prepared by immunoSEQ multiplex PCR; TCRdb keeps only in-frame clonotypes and omits some of them. V and J calls plus clone size are reproduced from that table; the DNA served to infer D and trimming. The profile covers about 12,000 clones, with over 90% appearing a single time and roughly 27% taken by the ten largest. Per germline, CDR1 SQVTM and CDR2 ANQGSEA. The CDR3 has 13 residues. Trimming cost V 6 bases and J 0 bases, with 11 bases left between them. The clonotype comes from a woman between 70 and 85 years old with active COVID-19. Sequenced: peripheral blood. The rearrangement joins TRBV29-1 to TRBJ1-1, with D possibly being TRBD1 (6 bases). DNA for the CDR3: TGCAGCGTGACGACAGGTATGAACACTGAAGCTTTCTTT. Its translation: CSVTTGMNTEAFF.